This T cell receptor (beta chain) was retrieved from a study of blood T cell repertoires in COVID-19. Study at large: The study drew acute and convalescent COVID-19 samples from the United States, Italy and Spain.

In the original processing: Quantification of nucleated cells was approximated via reference gene primer amplification. Only in-frame clones appear in the TCRdb table, and some are missing; sequencing was by immunoSEQ multiplex PCR. V and J calls and clone size are copied from that table; D and trimming were computed from the DNA. Of approximately 210,000 clones in the sample, about four fifths were seen once. This CDR3 spans 16 amino acids. Germline-derived CDR1 and CDR2 are GTSNPN and SVGIG (reference sequence). V lost 2 bases and J 0 bases, leaving 14 bases between the germline ends. The TCR was taken from a man aged 45-65 years with active or convalescent COVID-19. The sequenced material came from peripheral blood. The chain joins TRBV30 to TRBJ1-3; D unclear. The CDR3, as DNA: TGTGCCTGGAGTCTCCCAGTGGGGAGCTCTGGAAACACCATATATTTT. It yields the protein CAWSLPVGSSGNTIYF.